This passage covers 25 T cell receptor beta chains from one sample sequenced in a study of blood T cell repertoires in COVID-19. Data came from immunoSEQ multiplex PCR; TCRdb stores just in-frame clones and leaves some out. The sample lists fewer than 110,000 clones, around 93% occurring once. The source material was peripheral blood. These receptors were obtained from a man in his forties or fifties with acute or convalescent COVID-19.

J is TRBJ1-2 and V is TRBV28; D is possibly TRBD1 (6 bases). The ends were cut back, 4 bases at V and 12 bases at J, with 12 bases in the middle. The CDR3 extends over 11 amino acids. CDR1 is MDHEN and CDR2 is SYDVKM in the germline V gene. CDR3 sequence (DNA): TGTGCCAGCAGTTCCGGGGGGCCCGACACCTTC. Translated: CASSSGGPDTF.

This clone has a single count. In DNA form, the CDR3 reads TGTGCCAGCAGTTCCGGCGGGACAGGGAGGCGCACAGATACGCAGTATTTT. It encodes CASSSGGTGRRTDTQYF. The chain couples TRBV27 to TRBJ2-3, with 9 bases identical to TRBD1. Per the germline V gene, CDR1 is MNHEY and CDR2 is SMNVEV (reference sequence). V dropped 4 bases and J dropped 1; count of bases not matched to a gene: 9. The CDR3 has 17 residues.

The CDR3 sequence: CASTTNGQGRGYTF. For the CDR3, the DNA is TGTGCCAGCACCACAAACGGGCAGGGGAGAGGCTACACCTTC. This chain joins TRBV6-5 and TRBJ1-2, with a tentative D call TRBD1 (6 bases). The germline CDR1 and CDR2 sequences are MNHEY and SVGAGI. The V and J ends lost 7 bases and 8 bases respectively, with 20 bases between them. The CDR3 runs to 14 residues.

V and J are TRBV6-5 and TRBJ1-6; D not certain. The V gene's germline CDR1 is MNHEY and CDR2 SVGAGI. The ends were cut back, 2 bases at V and 8 bases at J, with 4 bases in the middle. The CDR3 has 12 residues. The CDR3 loop is CASSYPDSPLHF. CDR3 nucleotides: TGTGCCAGCAGTTACCCCGATTCACCCCTCCACTTT.

The V and J genes are TRBV7-2 and TRBJ1-5; 7 bases match TRBD1. Germline CDR1 and CDR2: SGHTA and FQGNSA. J gave up 2 bases and V 5 bases, and 6 bases lay outside the gene matches. The CDR3 covers 15 residues. The CDR3 nucleotides read TGTGCCAGCAGCAGATCCGGGACAGGCAATCAGCCCCAGCATTTT. Protein product: CASSRSGTGNQPQHF.

The V call is TRBV27, the J call TRBJ2-2, with a weak D call TRBD1 (5 bases). The CDR3 totals 16 residues. Between the trimmed V and J ends, which lost 6 bases and 1 base, there was a span of 15 bases. CDR1 and CDR2 from the germline V gene are MNHEY and SMNVEV (reference sequence). In DNA, the CDR3 is TGTGCCAGCAGCCCTTCTTGGGGCGTGAACACCGGGGAGCTGTTTTTT. The encoded protein is CASSPSWGVNTGELFF.

The chain recombines TRBV10-3 with TRBJ1-6; unclear D gene. This CDR3 contains 14 residues. Germline assignment: CDR1 ENHRY and CDR2 SYGVKD. V was shortened by 2 bases and J by 6 bases, with 8 bases between the two germline ends. The CDR3 coding sequence is TGTGCCATCAGTGAGGCGGGCGTTAATTCACCCCTCCACTTT. Amino acids: CAISEAGVNSPLHF.

The rearrangement links TRBV5-4 to TRBJ2-7; D is unclear. This CDR3 has 14 residues. V lost 3 bases, J lost 5 bases, and 15 bases lay in between. Germline V gene data show CDR1 as SGHNT and CDR2 as YYREEE (reference sequence). In nucleotides, the CDR3 is TGTGCCAGCAGCTCCGAACGGTTATTGAACGAGCAGTACTTC. Protein sequence: CASSSERLLNEQYF.

The rearrangement links TRBV6-1 to TRBJ1-5, with D hard to call. The CDR3 totals 16 residues. Between the trimmed V and J ends, which lost 0 bases and 4 bases, there was a span of 13 bases. CDR1 MNHNS and CDR2 SASEGT come from the germline V gene. Written as DNA, the CDR3 is TGTGCCAGCAGTGAAGCGCGGGGTGGTGCGAATCAGCCCCAGCATTTT. Translating it yields CASSEARGGANQPQHF.

The gene calls are TRBV9 and TRBJ2-1, with 8 nucleotides matching TRBD1. Per germline, CDR1 SGDLS and CDR2 YYNGEE. With V trimmed by 5 bases and J by 4 bases, 8 bases remained unmatched. The CDR3 has 15 amino acids. CDR3 coding DNA: TGTGCCAGCAGTGGACAGGGCGTGGGTTACAATGAGCAGTTCTTC. It is translated as CASSGQGVGYNEQFF.

This clone was recorded only once. The rearrangement uses TRBV7-2 and TRBJ1-5; no firm D call. Trimming shortened V by 4 bases and J by 1 base, and 11 bases separated the two germline ends. Per germline, CDR1 SGHTA and CDR2 FQGNSA. This CDR3 spans 15 amino acids. The CDR3 nucleotides are TGTGCCAGCAGCTCCCGGGGAGGAAGCAATCAGCCCCAGCATTTT. Its translation is CASSSRGGSNQPQHF.

The chain is built from TRBV28 and TRBJ1-5; D possibly corresponds to TRBD1 (6 bases). Germline CDR1 is MDHEN and CDR2 is SYDVKM. The CDR3 covers 16 residues. Trimming took 3 bases from V and 1 from J, leaving 13 bases between them. CDR3 nucleotide sequence: TGTGCCAGCAGTTTCCGCACAGGGTACAGCAATCAGCCCCAGCATTTT. Amino acids: CASSFRTGYSNQPQHF.

This clone came up once. The chain carries TRBV5-1 and TRBJ1-4, with 8 bases fitting TRBD1. CDR1 and CDR2 from the germline V gene are SGHRS and YFSETQ. This CDR3 comprises 16 residues. V lost 4 bases, J lost 5 bases, and 10 bases stayed unmatched. The CDR3 DNA reads TGCGCCAGCAGCCAGTCTGCAGACAGGGGAAATGAAAAACTGTTTTTT. Amino acids: CASSQSADRGNEKLFF.

The chain recombines TRBV5-1 with TRBJ2-1; 9 nucleotides match TRBD1. The junction had 7 bases not matched to a gene; V was cut back by 4 bases and J by 8 bases. This CDR3 has 14 residues. In germline, CDR1 is SGHRS, CDR2 YFSETQ. The CDR3 here is CASSLIDRGDEQFF. Here the CDR3 DNA reads TGCGCCAGCAGCCTAATAGACAGGGGGGATGAGCAGTTCTTC.

The rearrangement joins TRBV6-5 to TRBJ2-7, with TRBD1 identical over 8 bases. The CDR3 consists of 15 residues. Germline V gene lookup returns CDR1 MNHEY and CDR2 SVGAGI. Trimming at V came to 6 bases and at J to 2 bases, leaving 9 bases not matched to a gene. CDR3 region: CASSATGAMTYEQYF. CDR3 DNA sequence: TGTGCCAGCAGCGCGACAGGGGCAATGACCTACGAGCAGTACTTC.

The chain uses TRBV19 and TRBJ1-1, with D possibly matching TRBD1 (5 bases). The CDR3 sequence is 14 residues long. Trimming left V 6 bases short and J 1 base short, with 12 bases between. Looked up from germline, CDR1 is LNHDA and CDR2 is SQIVND (reference sequence). The CDR3 DNA reads as TGTGCCAGTAGGTTTATGACAGAGAACACTGAAGCTTTCTTT. Its protein is CASRFMTENTEAFF.

V and J are TRBV12-3 or TRBV12-4 and TRBJ2-1; D may be TRBD2 (5 bases). Between the trimmed V and J ends, which lost 6 bases and 7 bases, there was a span of 13 bases. This CDR3 spans 13 amino acids. The CDR3 loop is CASSQPGENEQFF. DNA of the CDR3: TGTGCCAGCAGCCAACCCGGGGAGAATGAGCAGTTCTTC.

The V and J genes are TRBV12-3 or TRBV12-4 and TRBJ2-7, with TRBD1 matching 8 bases. CDR3 length: 13 residues. The J segment lost 6 bases and the V segment lost 4 bases, leaving 5 bases of the junction unmatched. CDR3 sequence reads: CASSWDRLSEQYF. Here the CDR3 DNA reads TGTGCCAGCAGTTGGGACAGGTTGAGCGAGCAGTACTTC.

V gene TRBV19 combines with J gene TRBJ2-7; D ambiguous. V was shortened by 4 bases and J by 4 bases, with 11 bases between the two germline ends. Looked up from germline, CDR1 is LNHDA and CDR2 is SQIVND (reference sequence). The CDR3 covers 13 residues. In nucleotides, the CDR3 is TGTGCCAGTAGTAGACAAGATGTATACGAGCAGTACTTC. Residues: CASSRQDVYEQYF.

The rearrangement joins TRBV2 to TRBJ2-2; 12 bases align to TRBD2. V shed 2 bases and J 6 bases; nucleotides not matched to a gene: 4. The germline gives CDR1 SNHLY, CDR2 FYNNEI. CDR3 size: 16 residues. The CDR3 nucleotides are TGTGCCAGCAGTGAACCTAGCGGGGGGGCCCCCGGGGAGCTGTTTTTT. Its translation: CASSEPSGGAPGELFF.

The chain combines TRBV4-1 with TRBJ1-1; possible D gene TRBD1, 6 bases. The CDR3 has 14 residues. From germline, CDR1 is MGHRA and CDR2 YSYEKL. V shed 4 bases and J shed 6 bases, with 15 bases lying between them. Here the CDR3 reads CASSLSGVVPEAFF. Here the CDR3 DNA reads TGCGCCAGCAGCCTATCAGGGGTTGTCCCTGAAGCTTTCTTT.

The rearrangement joins TRBV7-2 to TRBJ1-1; no clear D gene. Germline V gene data show CDR1 as SGHTA and CDR2 as FQGNSA. V lost 1 base, J lost 8 bases, and 11 bases lay in between. This CDR3 contains 13 residues. The CDR3 is CASSLEQEREAFF. CDR3 nucleotide sequence: TGTGCCAGCAGCTTAGAACAAGAACGCGAAGCTTTCTTT.

CDR3 in amino acids: CASSQGGRSGTYEQYF. The CDR3 DNA follows: TGTGCCAGCAGCCAAGGTGGTAGGTCGGGGACTTACGAGCAGTACTTC. The V call is TRBV5-4, the J call TRBJ2-7; possibly TRBD2 for D (6 bases). Per the germline V gene, CDR1 is SGHNT and CDR2 is YYREEE (reference sequence). V gave up 4 bases and J gave up 4 bases, with 21 bases separating them. CDR3 size: 16 residues.

V and J are TRBV2 and TRBJ1-5, with D unresolved. Looked up from germline, CDR1 is SNHLY and CDR2 is FYNNEI. The CDR3 runs 14 residues. V gave up 7 bases and J gave up 0 bases, with 10 bases separating them. CDR3 amino acids: CASKEAYSNQPQHF. The CDR3 region has the DNA TGTGCCAGCAAAGAGGCGTATAGCAATCAGCCCCAGCATTTT.

The V gene is TRBV3-1 (or the pseudogene TRBV3-2), the J gene TRBJ2-3; tentative D call: TRBD2 (6 bases). Deletions cut 1 base from V and 6 bases from J, with 14 bases between. The CDR3 is 15 amino acids. From germline, CDR1 is LGHDT and CDR2 YNNKEL (reference sequence). The CDR3 region is CASSQARLVPDTQYF. DNA of the CDR3: TGTGCCAGCAGCCAAGCAAGACTAGTCCCCGATACGCAGTATTTT.